The entry below gives a single T cell receptor beta chain sequence along with its context. No antigen is known for it. This record comes from a study of T-cell memory formation after mild COVID-19. The wider study: The study found TCR clusters largely donor specific. Study observations and caveats: The main location of contracting CD4+ clones was CM and EM, and that of contracting CD8+ clones was EMRA.

The 5'RACE method, run with constant-segment primers, produced TCR alpha and TCR beta cDNA libraries (carrying sample barcodes and UMIs). TCRdb redid the calling of the 5' RACE reads with MiXCR, one entry per CDR3 protein. The table lists some 280,000 distinct CDR3 sequences, under 20% of them singletons, with around 23% in the top ten. V lost 0 bases to trimming and J lost 2 bases, with 11 bases between them. The CDR3 contains 15 residues. Germline V gives CDR1 LGHNA, CDR2 YNFKEQ. The receptor was isolated from a man between 18 and 29 years old who had mild COVID-19 (a few samples of this study predate the infection). Cell type and time point are not known. The source material was PBMCs or a T cell subset sorted from them (not recorded which). The chain uses TRBV4-2 and TRBJ2-7; D is perhaps TRBD2 (6 bases). Here the CDR3 DNA reads TGTGCCAGCAGCCAAGATTGGGACTCCACCTACGAGCAGTACTTC. Protein sequence: CASSQDWDSTYEQYF.